This TCR beta chain appears in the sequencing data of a study of blood T cell repertoires in COVID-19. Study summary: Sites across the United States, Italy and Spain contributed samples from acute and convalescent COVID-19.

Profiled with immunoSEQ multiplex PCR; TCRdb holds only in-frame clones, not every one. Seen here are around 300,000 clones, about 85% observed once, and the top ten hold 3%. Sequencing was performed on PBMCs or T cells enriched from blood (not recorded which). This TCR was sampled from a woman aged 50 to 60 who had recovered from COVID-19.

Here the CDR3 reads CASSFGQGANYGYTF. CDR3 in DNA: TGTGCCAGCAGCTTCGGACAGGGAGCTAACTATGGCTACACCTTC. The chain employs TRBV5-4 and TRBJ1-2; 8 bases map to TRBD1. J lost 0 bases, V lost 2 bases, and 3 bases had no gene match. CDR3 size: 15 residues. The V gene's germline CDR1 is SGHNT and CDR2 YYREEE (reference sequence).